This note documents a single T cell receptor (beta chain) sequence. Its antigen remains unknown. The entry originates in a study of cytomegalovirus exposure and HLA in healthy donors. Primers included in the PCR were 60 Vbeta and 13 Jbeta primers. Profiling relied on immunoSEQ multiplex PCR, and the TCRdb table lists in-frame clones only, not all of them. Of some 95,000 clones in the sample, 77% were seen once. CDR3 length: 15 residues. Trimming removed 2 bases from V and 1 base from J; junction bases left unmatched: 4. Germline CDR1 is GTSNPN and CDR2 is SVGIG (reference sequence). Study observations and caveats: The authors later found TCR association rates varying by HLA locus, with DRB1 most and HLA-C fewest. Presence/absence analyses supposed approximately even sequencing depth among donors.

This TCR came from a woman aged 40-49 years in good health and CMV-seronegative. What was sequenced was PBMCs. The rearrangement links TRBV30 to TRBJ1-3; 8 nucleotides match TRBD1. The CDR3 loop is CAWSRTGSSGNTIYF. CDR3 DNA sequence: TGTGCCTGGAGTCGGACAGGGTCATCTGGAAACACCATATATTTT.